This T cell receptor beta chain comes out of a study of blood T cell repertoires in COVID-19. Using immunoSEQ multiplex PCR, the repertoire was profiled, and TCRdb retains in-frame clones only, with some absent. Here the sample spans tens of thousands of clones, approximately 88% being singletons. Germline assignment: CDR1 LGHDT and CDR2 YNNKEL (reference sequence). The CDR3 has 11 residues. V was shortened by 4 bases and J by 6 bases, with 4 bases between the two germline ends. The receptor's source is a man in his fifties or sixties with acute or convalescent COVID-19. The rearrangement joins TRBV3-1 (or the pseudogene TRBV3-2) to TRBJ2-1; D gene unclear. The sequenced sample was peripheral blood. CDR3: CASSLSNEQFF. As DNA, the CDR3 is TGTGCCAGCAGCCTTAGCAATGAGCAGTTCTTC.